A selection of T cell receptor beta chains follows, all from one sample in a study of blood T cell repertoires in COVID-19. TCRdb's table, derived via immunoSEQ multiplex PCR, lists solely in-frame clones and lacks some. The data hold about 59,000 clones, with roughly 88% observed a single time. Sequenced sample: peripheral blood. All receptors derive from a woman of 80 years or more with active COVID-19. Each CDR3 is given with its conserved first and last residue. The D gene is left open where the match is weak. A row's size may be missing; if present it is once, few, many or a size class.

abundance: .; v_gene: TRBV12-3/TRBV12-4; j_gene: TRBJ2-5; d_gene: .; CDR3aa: CASTPGETQYF; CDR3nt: TGTGCCAGCACCCCAGGAGAGACCCAGTACTTC
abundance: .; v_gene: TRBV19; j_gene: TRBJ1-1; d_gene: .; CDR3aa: CASSFRNTEAFF; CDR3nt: TGTGCCAGTAGTTTCCGGAACACTGAAGCTTTCTTT
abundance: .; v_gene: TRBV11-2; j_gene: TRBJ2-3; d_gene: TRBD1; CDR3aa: CASSRTGTAYSTDTQYF; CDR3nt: TGTGCCAGCAGCCGAACCGGGACAGCGTATAGCACAGATACGCAGTATTTT
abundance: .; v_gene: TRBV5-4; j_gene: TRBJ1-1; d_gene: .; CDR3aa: CASSEGDGEAFF; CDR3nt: TGTGCCAGCAGCGAGGGGGACGGAGAAGCTTTCTTT
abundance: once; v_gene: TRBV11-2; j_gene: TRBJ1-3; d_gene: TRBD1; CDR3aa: CASSLRTGGGSGNTIYF; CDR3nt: TGTGCCAGCAGCCTTCGGACAGGGGGCGGATCTGGAAACACCATATATTTT
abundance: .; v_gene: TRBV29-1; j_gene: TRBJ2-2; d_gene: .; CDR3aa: CSVEVLGRPGELFF; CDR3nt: TGCAGCGTTGAAGTTCTGGGGCGCCCCGGGGAGCTGTTTTTT
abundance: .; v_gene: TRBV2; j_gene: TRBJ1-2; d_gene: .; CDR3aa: CASSDRGSYGYTF; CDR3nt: TGTGCCAGCAGTGATAGGGGTAGCTATGGCTACACCTTC
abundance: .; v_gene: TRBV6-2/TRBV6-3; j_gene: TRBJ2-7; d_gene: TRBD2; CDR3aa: CASSYSRTGLAARSSYEQYF; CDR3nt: TGTGCCAGCAGTTACTCGAGAACGGGACTAGCGGCGCGAAGCTCCTACGAGCAGTACTTC
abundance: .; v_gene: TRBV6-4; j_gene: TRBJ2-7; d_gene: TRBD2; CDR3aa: CASTGRAGGRWEQYF; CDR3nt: TGTGCCAGCACGGGGCGCGCGGGGGGCCGGTGGGAGCAGTACTTC
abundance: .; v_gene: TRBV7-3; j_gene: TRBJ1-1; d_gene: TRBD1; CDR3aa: CASSLDRPGQTNTEAFF; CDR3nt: TGTGCCAGCAGCTTAGACCGGCCGGGACAGACGAACACTGAAGCTTTCTTT
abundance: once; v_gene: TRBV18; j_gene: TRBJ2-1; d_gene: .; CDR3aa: CASSPRTGGLHYNEQFF; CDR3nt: TGTGCCAGCTCACCACGAACCGGGGGGCTACATTACAATGAGCAGTTCTTC
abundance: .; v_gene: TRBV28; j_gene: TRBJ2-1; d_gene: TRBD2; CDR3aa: CASSPLLGGGAEGDEQFF; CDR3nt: TGTGCCAGCAGTCCTCTGCTCGGCGGGGGGGCCGAGGGCGATGAGCAGTTCTTC
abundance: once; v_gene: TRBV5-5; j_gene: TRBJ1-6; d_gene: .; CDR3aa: CASSLEGSANNSPLHF; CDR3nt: TGTGCCAGCAGCTTAGAGGGATCGGCCAATAATTCACCCCTCCACTTT
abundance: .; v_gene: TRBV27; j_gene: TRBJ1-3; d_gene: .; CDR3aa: CASSLREGNTIYF; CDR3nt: TGTGCCAGCAGTTTGAGGGAGGGAAACACCATATATTTT
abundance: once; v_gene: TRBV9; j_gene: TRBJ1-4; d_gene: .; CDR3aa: CASSSERTGVVGEKLFF; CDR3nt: TGTGCCAGCTCCTCCGAAAGGACTGGGGTCGTCGGGGAAAAACTGTTTTTT
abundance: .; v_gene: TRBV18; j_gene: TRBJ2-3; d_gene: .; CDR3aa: CASSPRVGGDTQYF; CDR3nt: TGTGCCAGCTCACCACGGGTCGGCGGAGATACGCAGTATTTT
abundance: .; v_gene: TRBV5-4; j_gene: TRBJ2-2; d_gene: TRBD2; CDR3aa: CASSFSAGGNAGELFF; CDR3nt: TGTGCCAGCAGCTTCTCGGCGGGGGGGAACGCCGGGGAGCTGTTTTTT
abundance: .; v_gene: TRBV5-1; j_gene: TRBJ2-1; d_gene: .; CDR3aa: CASSLGAYNEQFF; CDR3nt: TGCGCCAGCAGCTTGGGGGCTTACAATGAGCAGTTCTTC
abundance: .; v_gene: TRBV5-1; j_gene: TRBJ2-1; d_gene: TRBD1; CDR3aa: CASSLGGQHNEQFF; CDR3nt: TGCGCCAGCAGCTTAGGGGGACAGCACAATGAGCAGTTCTTC
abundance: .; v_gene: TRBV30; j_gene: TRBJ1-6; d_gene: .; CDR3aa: CAWSVAGPGDNSPLHF; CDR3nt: TGTGCCTGGAGTGTAGCTGGGCCAGGGGATAATTCACCCCTCCACTTT
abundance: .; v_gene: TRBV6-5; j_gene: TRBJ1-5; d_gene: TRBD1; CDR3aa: CASSNDRGSNQPQHF; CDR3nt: TGTGCCAGCAGTAACGACAGGGGAAGCAATCAGCCCCAGCATTTT
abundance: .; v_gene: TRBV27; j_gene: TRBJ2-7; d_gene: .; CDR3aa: CASSLSRDGYEQYF; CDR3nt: TGTGCCAGCAGTTTATCGCGGGACGGATACGAGCAGTACTTC
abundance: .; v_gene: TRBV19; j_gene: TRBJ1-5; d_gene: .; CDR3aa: CASSLFDRENQPQHF; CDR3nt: TGTGCCAGTAGTTTATTCGACAGAGAAAATCAGCCCCAGCATTTT
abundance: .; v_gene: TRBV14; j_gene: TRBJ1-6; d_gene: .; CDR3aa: CASSQGLWSNSPLHF; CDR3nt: TGTGCCAGCAGCCAAGGCCTCTGGAGTAATTCACCCCTCCACTTT
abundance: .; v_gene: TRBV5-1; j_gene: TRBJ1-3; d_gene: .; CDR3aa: CASSLMQGGSGNTIYF; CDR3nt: TGCGCCAGCAGCTTGATGCAGGGCGGCTCTGGAAACACCATATATTTT
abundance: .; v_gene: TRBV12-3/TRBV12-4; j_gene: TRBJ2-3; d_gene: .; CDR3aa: CASSYPRSTQYF; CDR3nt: TGTGCCAGCAGTTATCCTAGGTCCACGCAGTATTTT
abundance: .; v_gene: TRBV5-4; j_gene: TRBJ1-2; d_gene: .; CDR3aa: CASSFVGGTYGYTF; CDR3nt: TGTGCCAGCAGCTTTGTCGGGGGTACTTATGGCTACACCTTC
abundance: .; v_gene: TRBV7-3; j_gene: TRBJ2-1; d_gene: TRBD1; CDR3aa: CASSLDRALYNEQFF; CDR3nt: TGTGCCAGCAGCTTGGACAGGGCCCTCTACAATGAGCAGTTCTTC
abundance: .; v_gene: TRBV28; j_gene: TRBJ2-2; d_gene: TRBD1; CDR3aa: CAYGQDNTGELFF; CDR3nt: TGTGCCTACGGACAGGACAACACCGGGGAGCTGTTTTTT
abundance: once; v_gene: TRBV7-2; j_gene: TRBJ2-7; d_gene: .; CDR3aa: CASSLVPAFSYEQYF; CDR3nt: TGTGCCAGCAGCTTAGTCCCAGCGTTCTCCTACGAGCAGTACTTC
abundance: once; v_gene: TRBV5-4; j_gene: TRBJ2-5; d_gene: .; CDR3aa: CASSIGQQETQYF; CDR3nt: TGTGCCAGCAGCATCGGACAGCAAGAGACCCAGTACTTC
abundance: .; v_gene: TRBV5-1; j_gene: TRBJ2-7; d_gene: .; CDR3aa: CASSVQGSSYEQYF; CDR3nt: TGCGCCAGCAGCGTCCAGGGATCCTCCTACGAGCAGTACTTC
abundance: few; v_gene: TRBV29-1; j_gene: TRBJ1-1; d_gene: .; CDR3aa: CSVEDLSGLRLEAFF; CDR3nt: TGCAGCGTTGAAGATCTATCGGGGTTAAGACTTGAAGCTTTCTTT
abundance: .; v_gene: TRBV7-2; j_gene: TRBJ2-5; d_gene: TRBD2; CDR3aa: CASSHTSGEETQYF; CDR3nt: TGTGCCAGCAGCCATACTAGCGGTGAAGAGACCCAGTACTTC
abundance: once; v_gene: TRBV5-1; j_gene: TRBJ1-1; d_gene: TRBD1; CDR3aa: CASRERTGGRAEAFF; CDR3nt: TGCGCCAGCAGAGAACGGACAGGGGGTCGGGCTGAAGCTTTCTTT